The subject of this entry is one T cell receptor beta chain. The entry originates in a study of control samples from healthy donors and cancer patients. J was trimmed by 0 bases and V by 3 bases; bases with no gene match: 3. The CDR3 runs to 15 residues. Germline V gene lookup returns CDR1 MGHRA and CDR2 YSYEKL. Some clones are missing from TCRdb's copy, which holds only in-frame ones; the method was immunoSEQ multiplex PCR. This sample carries roughly 100,000 clones, about 86% of them seen once, and the ten largest clones take roughly 15%. The rearrangement joins TRBV4-1 to TRBJ2-7, with 9 bases matching TRBD2. Sequencing was performed on blood. This sequence originates from a man aged 25 to 40 in good health. The CDR3 loop is CASSQGRGGSYEQYF. The CDR3 nucleotides read TGCGCCAGCAGCCAGGGGCGGGGGGGCTCCTACGAGCAGTACTTC.